This TCR beta chain emerged from a study of shared clonotypes between healthy human individuals. Study summary: Each donor's CD8 memory used one plate, CD8 naive two, each CD4 subset three.

About this clone itself: The sample holds other DNA sequences that translate to the same CDR3.

Germline V gene sequence: CDR1 LGHNA, CDR2 YNFKEQ. This CDR3 is built from 14 residues. J lost 5 bases, V lost 1 base, and 0 bases had no gene match. TCRdb's table, derived via immunoSEQ multiplex PCR, lists solely in-frame clones and lacks some. The sample consists of roughly 2.2 million clones, roughly 90% of them appearing once. Sequenced sample: naive CD4+ T cells from PBMCs. Subset of the sample: CD45RA+ positively selected. This sequence originates from a man aged 18 to 30 in good health. Some clones in this sample may be carry-over from other donors' samples. The V call is TRBV4-2, the J call TRBJ2-3; 10 bases match TRBD2. This CDR3 is CASSQGLAGDTQYF. CDR3 bases: TGTGCCAGCAGCCAAGGACTAGCGGGAGATACGCAGTATTTT.